Listed below are T cell receptor beta chains from one sample, sequenced in a study of graft-versus-host responses after intestinal transplantation. The method was immunoSEQ multiplex PCR; TCRdb's version includes in-frame clones alone and lacks a portion of them. The data show around 37,000 clones, with around 83% seen just once and 3.5% held by the top ten. Source: PBMCs, taken more than 950 days after transplant. The receptors here all came from a human patient who received an intestinal transplant, so some T cells may come from the graft donor. Each CDR3 is given with its conserved first and last residue. The D gene is left open where the match is weak. Clone sizes are given selectively: once, few, many, or a class where the clone is expanded.

v_gene: TRBV5-1
j_gene: TRBJ2-1
d_gene: .
abundance: .
len: 15
CDR3nt: TGCGCCAGCAGCTTGTACGGGGACAATTACAATGAGCAGTTCTTC
CDR3aa: CASSLYGDNYNEQFF

v_gene: TRBV5-1
j_gene: TRBJ2-7
d_gene: .
abundance: .
len: 15
CDR3nt: TGCGCCAGCAGCGTTGACACCCACTCATCCTACGAGCAGTACTTC
CDR3aa: CASSVDTHSSYEQYF

v_gene: TRBV9
j_gene: TRBJ2-2
d_gene: .
abundance: .
len: 16
CDR3nt: TGTGCCAGCAGCGTCCGAGCGGGGACAAACACCGGGGAGCTGTTTTTT
CDR3aa: CASSVRAGTNTGELFF

v_gene: TRBV27
j_gene: TRBJ1-5
d_gene: .
abundance: .
len: 13
CDR3nt: TGTGCCAGCAGCCGAGCAGTCCGGGAGCCCCAGCATTTT
CDR3aa: CASSRAVREPQHF

v_gene: TRBV5-1
j_gene: TRBJ2-1
d_gene: TRBD1
abundance: .
len: 14
CDR3nt: TGCGCCAGCGCCGACAGGGTCACCTACAATGAGCAGTTCTTC
CDR3aa: CASADRVTYNEQFF

v_gene: TRBV25-1
j_gene: TRBJ2-7
d_gene: TRBD1
abundance: .
len: 17
CDR3nt: TGTGCCAGCAGTGCTCGCCCGGGGGGACAGGGGGCCTACGAGCAGTACTTC
CDR3aa: CASSARPGGQGAYEQYF

v_gene: TRBV6-1
j_gene: TRBJ2-7
d_gene: .
abundance: medium-sized
len: 13
CDR3nt: TGTGCCAGCAGTGAGGGAGACAGAGGGGAGCAGTACTTC
CDR3aa: CASSEGDRGEQYF

v_gene: TRBV30
j_gene: TRBJ1-2
d_gene: .
abundance: few
len: 13
CDR3nt: TGTGCCTGGAGTGCCATCGGGGGGTATGGCTACACCTTC
CDR3aa: CAWSAIGGYGYTF

v_gene: TRBV4-2
j_gene: TRBJ2-7
d_gene: .
abundance: medium-sized
len: 11
CDR3nt: TGTGCCAGCAGCTCTCCCTACGAGCAGTACTTC
CDR3aa: CASSSPYEQYF

v_gene: TRBV4-2
j_gene: TRBJ2-5
d_gene: .
abundance: .
len: 14
CDR3nt: TGTGCCAGCAGCCGGGACACGTACCAAGAGACCCAGTACTTC
CDR3aa: CASSRDTYQETQYF

v_gene: TRBV7-2
j_gene: TRBJ2-1
d_gene: TRBD2
abundance: .
len: 15
CDR3nt: TGTGCCAGCAGCTTACTAGCGGGGGTTGGGAATGAGCAGTTCTTC
CDR3aa: CASSLLAGVGNEQFF

v_gene: TRBV7-8
j_gene: TRBJ1-1
d_gene: .
abundance: .
len: 13
CDR3nt: TGTGCCAGCAGCTCCGTCGGCTCCAGGCAAGCTTTCTTT
CDR3aa: CASSSVGSRQAFF

v_gene: TRBV5-1
j_gene: TRBJ2-7
d_gene: .
abundance: .
len: 11
CDR3nt: TGCGCCAGCAGCTTGGACAGCGAGCAGTACTTC
CDR3aa: CASSLDSEQYF

v_gene: TRBV5-4
j_gene: TRBJ2-1
d_gene: TRBD2
abundance: few
len: 16
CDR3nt: TGTGCCAGCAGCTTGGGAGTGTTACTAGCGAACAATGAGCAGTTCTTC
CDR3aa: CASSLGVLLANNEQFF

v_gene: TRBV7-2
j_gene: TRBJ2-3
d_gene: .
abundance: .
len: 14
CDR3nt: TGTGCCAGCAGCTTAGCCAGATTGGGTGGTACGCAGTATTTT
CDR3aa: CASSLARLGGTQYF

v_gene: TRBV5-1
j_gene: TRBJ2-6
d_gene: .
abundance: .
len: 14
CDR3nt: TGCGCCAGCAGCCCGTCCTCTGGGGCCAACGTCCTGACTTTC
CDR3aa: CASSPSSGANVLTF

v_gene: TRBV19
j_gene: TRBJ2-7
d_gene: .
abundance: .
len: 15
CDR3nt: TGTGCCAGTAGTATAGCGGCAGGGCGACTCTACGAGCAGTACTTC
CDR3aa: CASSIAAGRLYEQYF

v_gene: TRBV7-7
j_gene: TRBJ2-7
d_gene: .
abundance: .
len: 15
CDR3nt: TGTGCTAGCAGCTTAGCGCATGACTCCTCCTACGAGCAGTACTTC
CDR3aa: CASSLAHDSSYEQYF

v_gene: TRBV28
j_gene: TRBJ2-5
d_gene: .
abundance: .
len: 13
CDR3nt: TGTGCCAGCAGTCACACACACCGCCCGACCCAGTACTTC
CDR3aa: CASSHTHRPTQYF

v_gene: TRBV18
j_gene: TRBJ2-4
d_gene: TRBD1
abundance: .
len: 14
CDR3nt: TGTGCCAGCTCAGCACAGGGGGCGAAAAACATTCAGTACTTC
CDR3aa: CASSAQGAKNIQYF

v_gene: TRBV18
j_gene: TRBJ2-3
d_gene: .
abundance: .
len: 15
CDR3nt: TGTGCCAGCTCACCAGTGGCGGCCATCACAGATACGCAGTATTTT
CDR3aa: CASSPVAAITDTQYF

v_gene: TRBV6-4
j_gene: TRBJ2-4
d_gene: .
abundance: .
len: 13
CDR3nt: TGTGCCAGCAGTGAGGGGGCGCAAAACATTCAGTACTTC
CDR3aa: CASSEGAQNIQYF

v_gene: TRBV9
j_gene: TRBJ2-2
d_gene: TRBD2
abundance: .
len: 16
CDR3nt: TGTGCCAGCAGCGGGAGCGGGGGGGCAGTAACCGGGGAGCTGTTTTTT
CDR3aa: CASSGSGGAVTGELFF

v_gene: TRBV7-9
j_gene: TRBJ2-7
d_gene: .
abundance: .
len: 13
CDR3nt: TGTGCCAGCAGCCCCGGACCTTCCTACGAGCAGTACTTC
CDR3aa: CASSPGPSYEQYF

v_gene: TRBV6-1
j_gene: TRBJ1-2
d_gene: .
abundance: .
len: 17
CDR3nt: TGTGCCAGCAGTGAAACCCACCCGCCAGGGGAGAACTATGGCTACACCTTC
CDR3aa: CASSETHPPGENYGYTF

v_gene: TRBV7-8
j_gene: TRBJ1-5
d_gene: TRBD1
abundance: .
len: 15
CDR3nt: TGTGCCAGCAGCCGCCTGGGACAGAGCAATCAGCCCCAGCATTTT
CDR3aa: CASSRLGQSNQPQHF

v_gene: TRBV6-1
j_gene: TRBJ1-1
d_gene: .
abundance: .
len: 14
CDR3nt: TGTGCCAGCAGTGAATTCCAGGGCCTCACTGAAGCTTTCTTT
CDR3aa: CASSEFQGLTEAFF